The next 28 T cell receptor beta chains were all read from a single sample in a study of shared clonotypes between healthy human individuals. Generated by immunoSEQ multiplex PCR, the TCRdb table keeps only in-frame clones and is missing some. This sample has over a million clones; 96% occur once, and the top ten carry more than 0.9%. The specimen sequenced was naive CD4+ T cells sorted from blood. Subset in this sample: CD45RA+ positively selected. All receptors come from a man in his thirties or forties in good health.

The V gene is TRBV30, the J gene TRBJ2-5; D might be TRBD1 or TRBD2, each matching 5 bases. Germline CDR1 GTSNPN, CDR2 SVGIG (reference sequence). This CDR3 has 15 residues. V shed 4 bases and J shed 5 bases, with 20 bases lying between them. For the CDR3, the DNA is TGTGCCTGGACCCAGGGAGCAGGGCTGGGGGAGACCCAGTACTTC. Its protein product is CAWTQGAGLGETQYF.

The chain couples TRBV6-1 to TRBJ1-5, with D perhaps matching TRBD1 (5 bases). The germline V gene has CDR1 MNHNS and CDR2 SASEGT. This CDR3 contains 13 residues. V was trimmed by 4 bases and J by 6 bases, leaving 10 bases between them. CDR3 in DNA: TGTGCCAGCAGTGGAGGGGAGGTTCAGCCCCAGCATTTT. This encodes CASSGGEVQPQHF.

A word on this clone: Other DNA sequences in the same sample also yield this CDR3. The chain carries TRBV7-9 and TRBJ2-1, with unresolved D. The germline CDR1 and CDR2 sequences are SEHNR and FQNEAQ (reference sequence). The ends were cut back, 1 base at V and 8 bases at J, with 3 bases in the middle. The CDR3 totals 11 residues. This chain's CDR3 is CASSLVDEQFF. Written as DNA, the CDR3 is TGTGCCAGCAGCTTAGTGGATGAGCAGTTCTTC.

The V call is TRBV5-1, the J call TRBJ1-2; maybe TRBD1 (5 bases). Per germline, CDR1 SGHRS and CDR2 YFSETQ. This CDR3 is built from 15 residues. V was clipped by 5 bases and J by 8 bases, with 22 bases between them. CDR3 in DNA: TGCGCCAGCAGTCGGGGTCCGGGACTCCAGAGGGGCTACACCTTC. Encoded protein: CASSRGPGLQRGYTF.

J is TRBJ2-3 and V is TRBV5-6, with TRBD2 as a possible D gene (6 bases). V was trimmed by 10 bases and J by 0 bases, leaving 21 bases between them. The germline gives CDR1 SGHDT, CDR2 YYEEEE. The length of the CDR3 is 16 residues. CDR3 loop: CASGYGGSGSTDTQYF. The CDR3 coding sequence is TGTGCCTCGGGTTATGGAGGTAGCGGAAGCACAGATACGCAGTATTTT.

The chain is built from TRBV11-3 and TRBJ2-7; D remains unclear. The CDR3 loop spans 11 amino acids. Trimming cost V 4 bases and J 12 bases, with 13 bases left between them. Germline-derived CDR1 and CDR2 are SGHNT and YENEEA. The CDR3, as DNA: TGTGCCAGCAGCTCCGGAACCTCGGGGTACTTC. Translated: CASSSGTSGYF.

The gene calls are TRBV5-1 and TRBJ1-3, with D possibly TRBD1 on 6 matching bases. V was clipped by 5 bases and J by 4 bases, with 16 bases between them. The germline CDR1 and CDR2 sequences are SGHRS and YFSETQ. The CDR3 is 15 residues long. The CDR3 reads CASSRTASGGNTIYF. DNA for the CDR3: TGCGCCAGCAGTAGGACAGCCTCGGGCGGAAACACCATATATTTT.

This clone was seen just once. The rearrangement links TRBV5-1 to TRBJ1-5; the D gene is possibly TRBD1 (5 bases). The ends were cut back, 4 bases at V and 0 bases at J, with 11 bases in the middle. CDR3 length: 15 residues. Germline V gene lookup returns CDR1 SGHRS and CDR2 YFSETQ. In DNA, the CDR3 is TGCGCCAGCAGCCACGGGGCAGGTAGCAATCAGCCCCAGCATTTT. Translation: CASSHGAGSNQPQHF.

The V gene is TRBV5-1, the J gene TRBJ2-1; D gene ambiguous. V was shortened by 3 bases and J by 2 bases, with 6 bases between the two germline ends. From germline, CDR1 is SGHRS and CDR2 YFSETQ. The CDR3 has 13 residues. The CDR3 bases are TGCGCCAGCAGCTCCCGGGCCTACAATGAGCAGTTCTTC. This encodes CASSSRAYNEQFF. Full variable domain (missing parts from reference TRBV5-1 and TRBJ2-1): KAGVTQTPRYLIKTRGQQVTLSCSPISGHRSVSWYQQTPGQGLQFLFEYFSETQRNKGNFPGRFSGRQFSNSRSEMNVSTLELGDSALYLCASSSRAYNEQFFGPGTRLTVL.

This chain uses TRBV5-1 with TRBJ2-7; D not resolved. The CDR3 length is 17 residues. Germline CDR1 is SGHRS and CDR2 is YFSETQ. V was clipped by 0 bases and J by 4 bases, with 20 bases between them. The CDR3 sequence is CASSLGGSWVGVYEQYF. In DNA form, the CDR3 reads TGCGCCAGCAGCTTGGGTGGGTCTTGGGTCGGCGTTTACGAGCAGTACTTC. Based on the CDR3 plus reference TRBV5-1 and TRBJ2-7, the full variable domain is KAGVTQTPRYLIKTRGQQVTLSCSPISGHRSVSWYQQTPGQGLQFLFEYFSETQRNKGNFPGRFSGRQFSNSRSEMNVSTLELGDSALYLCASSLGGSWVGVYEQYFGPGTRLTVT.

The chain recombines TRBV10-1 with TRBJ2-5; D uncertain. The V and J ends lost 6 bases and 5 bases respectively, with 10 bases between them. The CDR3 consists of 12 residues. Germline V gives CDR1 WNHNN, CDR2 SYGVQD (reference sequence). CDR3 sequence reads: CASSKSSETQYF. Written as DNA, the CDR3 is TGCGCCAGCAGCAAGTCGTCGGAGACCCAGTACTTC.

The chain carries TRBV5-1 and TRBJ2-3; no firm D call. The V gene's germline CDR1 is SGHRS and CDR2 YFSETQ. V was cut by 4 bases and J by 2 bases, with 11 bases left in between. This CDR3 has 14 residues. The CDR3 region has the DNA TGCGCCAGCAGCCCCAAAGATCACACAGATACGCAGTATTTT. Protein product: CASSPKDHTDTQYF.

CDR3 in DNA: TGTGCCACCAGCAGAGTTGTGGCCTCTGGAAACACCATATATTTT. Protein product: CATSRVVASGNTIYF. The gene calls are TRBV15 and TRBJ1-3; D gene unclear. The CDR3 consists of 15 residues. V dropped 1 base and J dropped 0 bases, with 7 bases sitting between them. Germline V lookup: CDR1 LNHNV, CDR2 YYDKDF (reference sequence).

This chain uses TRBV19 with TRBJ2-1, with 10 bases that match TRBD2. The CDR3 runs 17 residues. The V and J ends lost 1 base and 6 bases, in that order; junction bases with no gene match: 9. Germline assignment: CDR1 LNHDA and CDR2 SQIVND (reference sequence). CDR3 bases: TGTGCCAGTAGTATAGTAGGGCTAGCGGGAGTTGTCAATGAGCAGTTCTTC. Encoded protein: CASSIVGLAGVVNEQFF.

The genes are TRBV9 and TRBJ1-2, with 7 bases fitting TRBD1. CDR1 SGDLS and CDR2 YYNGEE come from the germline V gene. The V segment lost 4 bases and the J segment 6 bases; nucleotides outside the gene matches: 6. The CDR3 is 13 amino acids. CDR3 protein: CASSPQTGNGYTF. CDR3 DNA sequence: TGTGCCAGCAGCCCCCAGACAGGGAATGGCTACACCTTC.

V and J are TRBV7-3 and TRBJ2-1, with 12 bases aligning to TRBD2. CDR1 and CDR2 (germline): SGHTA, FQGTGA. CDR3 length: 20 residues. The ends lost 5 bases at V and 0 bases at J; junction bases unmatched: 14. CDR3 DNA: TGTGCCAGCAGCGCAAAGGTGACTAGCGGGAGTTCATCCTCCTACAATGAGCAGTTCTTC. It is translated as CASSAKVTSGSSSSYNEQFF. The full variable domain, with the rest looked up from reference TRBV7-3 and TRBJ2-1, is GAGVSQTPSNKVTEKGKYVELRCDPISGHTALYWYRQSLGQGPEFLIYFQGTGAADDSGLPNDRFFAVRPEGSVSTLKIQRTERGDSAVYLCASSAKVTSGSSSSYNEQFFGPGTRLTVL.

This clone appeared a single time. The chain links TRBV25-1 to TRBJ2-7; perhaps TRBD2 as D (6 bases). The CDR3 loop spans 13 amino acids. Per germline, CDR1 MGHDK and CDR2 SYGVNS. Trimming took 5 bases from V and 3 from J, leaving 11 bases between them. In nucleotides, the CDR3 is TGTGCCAGCAGTTCTGCGGGGTACTACGAGCAGTACTTC. It is translated as CASSSAGYYEQYF.

The CDR3 loop is CASSQERVNQPQHF. The CDR3 DNA follows: TGTGCCAGCAGCCAAGAACGAGTCAATCAGCCCCAGCATTTT. The chain combines TRBV14 with TRBJ1-5; D call uncertain. Germline V gene sequence: CDR1 SGHDN, CDR2 FVKESK. This CDR3 comprises 14 residues. The V end was cut by 0 bases, the J end by 3 bases, with 6 bases between. Combining the CDR3 with reference TRBV14 and TRBJ1-5 gives the whole variable domain EAGVTQFPSHSVIEKGQTVTLRCDPISGHDNLYWYRRVMGKEIKFLLHFVKESKQDESGMPNNRFLAERTGGTYSTLKVQPAELEDSGVYFCASSQERVNQPQHFGDGTRLSIL.

V usage is TRBV5-1 and J usage is TRBJ2-2; 14 nucleotides match TRBD2. The CDR3 is made up of 20 amino acids. Unmatched junction bases numbered 11, after V lost 4 bases and J lost 0 bases. Germline CDR1 reads SGHRS; CDR2 reads YFSETQ. The CDR3 spells CASSLFLGLAGVPNTGELFF. The CDR3 bases are TGCGCCAGCAGCCTATTCTTGGGACTAGCGGGAGTACCGAACACCGGGGAGCTGTTTTTT. The whole variable domain, filled in from reference TRBV5-1 and TRBJ2-2, reads KAGVTQTPRYLIKTRGQQVTLSCSPISGHRSVSWYQQTPGQGLQFLFEYFSETQRNKGNFPGRFSGRQFSNSRSEMNVSTLELGDSALYLCASSLFLGLAGVPNTGELFFGEGSRLTVL.

This chain connects TRBV11-2 to TRBJ1-5; TRBD1 matches 9 bases. Trimming at V came to 6 bases and at J to 5 bases, leaving 5 bases not matched to a gene. The CDR3 runs 14 residues. From germline, CDR1 is SGHAT and CDR2 FQNNGV. CDR3 in DNA: TGTGCCAGCAGTCCGGACAGGGGACATCAGCCCCAGCATTTT. Protein sequence: CASSPDRGHQPQHF.

In the case of this clone: This same CDR3 is encoded by further DNA sequences in the sample. The genes are TRBV5-1 and TRBJ2-3; 7 bases are a match to TRBD1. The germline V gene has CDR1 SGHRS and CDR2 YFSETQ. This CDR3 comprises 13 residues. The trim removed 1 base at V and 4 bases at J, leaving 0 bases unmatched. The CDR3 region has the DNA TGCGCCAGCAGCTTGCAGGGGGCAGATACGCAGTATTTT. This codes for CASSLQGADTQYF.

This clone appeared a single time. The chain joins TRBV30 to TRBJ2-7; D perhaps matches TRBD1 (5 bases). The germline V gene encodes CDR1 GTSNPN and CDR2 SVGIG (reference sequence). CDR3 length equals 13 residues. V was pared by 3 bases and J by 4 bases, with 13 bases between. The chain's CDR3 is CAWSPWGKYEQYF. DNA of the CDR3: TGTGCCTGGAGCCCTTGGGGCAAATACGAGCAGTACTTC.

V and J are TRBV5-4 and TRBJ2-3; perhaps TRBD2 as D (5 bases). V lost 1 base to trimming and J lost 3 bases, with 9 bases between them. Germline V gives CDR1 SGHNT, CDR2 YYREEE (reference sequence). There are 14 residues in the CDR3. The CDR3 sequence: CASSLRLQTDTQYF. CDR3 coding DNA: TGTGCCAGCAGCTTGAGACTACAGACAGATACGCAGTATTTT.

This clone has only one observation. The chain recombines TRBV29-1 with TRBJ2-3, with no clear D. The CDR3 totals 12 residues. V lost 4 bases and J lost 1, with 6 bases in between. Germline CDR1 and CDR2: SQVTM and ANQGSEA. CDR3 coding DNA: TGCAGCGTTGCAGCTGGCACAGATACGCAGTATTTT. It yields the protein CSVAAGTDTQYF.

The chain links TRBV14 to TRBJ1-1, with 9 bases fitting TRBD1. Per the germline V gene, CDR1 is SGHDN and CDR2 is FVKESK. The CDR3 spans 15 residues. The ends lost 4 bases at V and 1 base at J; junction bases unmatched: 4. CDR3 bases: TGTGCCAGCAGCCGAGTGACAGGGGGGAACACTGAAGCTTTCTTT. Its protein is CASSRVTGGNTEAFF.

This clone was seen only once. This chain connects TRBV6-1 to TRBJ1-4; 9 bases fit TRBD1. CDR1 is MNHNS and CDR2 is SASEGT in the germline V gene. The CDR3 has 14 amino acids. Germline trimming cut 5 bases from V and 8 bases from J; bases unmatched to any gene: 6. The CDR3 protein is CASSPRDRVEKLFF. CDR3 in DNA: TGTGCCAGCAGTCCCCGGGACAGGGTCGAAAAACTGTTTTTT.

The chain links TRBV5-1 to TRBJ1-1; TRBD1 matches at 9 bases. The CDR3 is 15 residues long. Germline V gene lookup returns CDR1 SGHRS and CDR2 YFSETQ. After removal of 0 bases from V and 11 bases from J, the junction contained 11 bases not matched to a gene. For the CDR3, the DNA is TGCGCCAGCAGCTTGGCCCTAGGACAGGGGCGCGGGGCTTTCTTT. Its protein product is CASSLALGQGRGAFF.

The chain combines TRBV7-2 with TRBJ2-3; D ambiguous. CDR3 size: 14 residues. From germline, CDR1 is SGHTA and CDR2 FQGNSA. Between the trimmed V and J ends, which lost 3 bases and 4 bases, there was a span of 11 bases. The DNA for the CDR3 is TGTGCCAGCAGCTTTTCTCGTGGGTCAGATACGCAGTATTTT. It codes for CASSFSRGSDTQYF.